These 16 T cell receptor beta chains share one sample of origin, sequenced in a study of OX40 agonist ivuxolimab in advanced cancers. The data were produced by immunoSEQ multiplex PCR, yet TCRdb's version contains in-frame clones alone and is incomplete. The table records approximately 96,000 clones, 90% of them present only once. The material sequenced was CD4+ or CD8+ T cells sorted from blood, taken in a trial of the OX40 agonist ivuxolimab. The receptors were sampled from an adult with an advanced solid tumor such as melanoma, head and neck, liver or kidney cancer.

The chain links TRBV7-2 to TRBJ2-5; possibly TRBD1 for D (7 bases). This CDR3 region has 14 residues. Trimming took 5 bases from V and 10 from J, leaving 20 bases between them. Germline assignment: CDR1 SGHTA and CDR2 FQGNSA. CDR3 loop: CASSGGTDWGNQYF. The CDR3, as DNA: TGTGCCAGCAGCGGGGGGACAGATTGGGGGAACCAGTACTTC.

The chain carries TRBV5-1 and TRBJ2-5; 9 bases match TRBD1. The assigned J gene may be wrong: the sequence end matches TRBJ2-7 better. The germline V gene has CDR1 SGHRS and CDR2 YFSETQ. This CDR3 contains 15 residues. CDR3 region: CASSAGGTGSYEQYF. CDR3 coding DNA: TGCGCCAGCAGCGCCGGAGGGACAGGGTCCTACGAGCAGTACTTC.

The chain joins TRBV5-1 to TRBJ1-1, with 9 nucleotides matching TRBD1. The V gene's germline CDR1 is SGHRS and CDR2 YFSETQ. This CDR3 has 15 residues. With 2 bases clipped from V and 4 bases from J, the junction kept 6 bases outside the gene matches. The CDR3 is CASSLRTGEGTEAFF. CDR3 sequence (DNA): TGCGCCAGCAGCTTACGGACAGGGGAGGGCACTGAAGCTTTCTTT.

The CDR3 reads CASSPRGLQETQYF. Here the CDR3 DNA reads TGTGCCAGCTCACCAAGAGGACTCCAAGAGACCCAGTACTTC. The chain recombines TRBV18 with TRBJ2-5; tentatively, D is TRBD2 (5 bases). V shed 2 bases and J shed 1 base, with 8 bases lying between them. The CDR3 has 14 amino acids. CDR1 and CDR2 from the germline V gene are KGHSH and LQKENI.

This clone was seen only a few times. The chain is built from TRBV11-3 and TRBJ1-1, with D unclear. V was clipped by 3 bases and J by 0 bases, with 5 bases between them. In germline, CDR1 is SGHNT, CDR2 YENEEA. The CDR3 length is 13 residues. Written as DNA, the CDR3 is TGTGCCAGCAGCTTGCATATGAACACTGAAGCTTTCTTT. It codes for CASSLHMNTEAFF.

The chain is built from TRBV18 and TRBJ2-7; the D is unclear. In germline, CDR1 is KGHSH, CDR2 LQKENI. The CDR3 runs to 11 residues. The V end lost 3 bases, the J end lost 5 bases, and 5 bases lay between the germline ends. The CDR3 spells CASSPGHEQYF. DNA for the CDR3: TGTGCCAGCTCACCGGGCCACGAGCAGTACTTC.

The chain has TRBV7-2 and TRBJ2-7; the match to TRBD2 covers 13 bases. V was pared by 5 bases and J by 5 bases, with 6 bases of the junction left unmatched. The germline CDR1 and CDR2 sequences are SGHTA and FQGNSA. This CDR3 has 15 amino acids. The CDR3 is CASSPRLAGGDEQYF. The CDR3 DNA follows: TGTGCCAGCAGCCCGAGACTAGCGGGAGGCGACGAGCAGTACTTC.

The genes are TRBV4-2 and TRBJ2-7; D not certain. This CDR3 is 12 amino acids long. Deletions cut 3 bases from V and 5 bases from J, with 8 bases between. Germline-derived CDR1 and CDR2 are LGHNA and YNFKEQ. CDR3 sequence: CASSQAPHEQYF. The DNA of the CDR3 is TGTGCCAGCAGCCAGGCCCCCCACGAGCAGTACTTC.

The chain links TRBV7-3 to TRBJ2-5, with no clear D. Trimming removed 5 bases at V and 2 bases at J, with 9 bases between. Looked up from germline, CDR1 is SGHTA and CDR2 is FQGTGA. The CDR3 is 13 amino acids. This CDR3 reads CASSETPQETQYF. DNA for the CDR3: TGTGCCAGCAGCGAGACACCACAAGAGACCCAGTACTTC.

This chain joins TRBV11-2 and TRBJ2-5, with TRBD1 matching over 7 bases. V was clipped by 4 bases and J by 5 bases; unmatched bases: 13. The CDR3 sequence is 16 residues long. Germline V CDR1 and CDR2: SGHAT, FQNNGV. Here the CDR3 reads CASSSGTTGAGETQYF. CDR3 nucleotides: TGTGCCAGCAGCTCCGGAACTACAGGGGCAGGGGAGACCCAGTACTTC.

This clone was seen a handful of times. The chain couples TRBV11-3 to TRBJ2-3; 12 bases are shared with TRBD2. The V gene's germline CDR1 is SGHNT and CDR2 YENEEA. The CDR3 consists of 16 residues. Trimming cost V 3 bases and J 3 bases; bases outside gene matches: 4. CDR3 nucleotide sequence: TGTGCCAGCAGCTTGGGGACTAGCGGGCCTACAGATACGCAGTATTTT. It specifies CASSLGTSGPTDTQYF. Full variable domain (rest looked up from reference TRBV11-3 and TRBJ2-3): EAGVVQSPRYKIIEKKQPVAFWCNPISGHNTLYWYLQNLGQGPELLIRYENEEAVDDSQLPKDRFSAERLKGVDSTLKIQPAELGDSAVYLCASSLGTSGPTDTQYFGPGTRLTVL.

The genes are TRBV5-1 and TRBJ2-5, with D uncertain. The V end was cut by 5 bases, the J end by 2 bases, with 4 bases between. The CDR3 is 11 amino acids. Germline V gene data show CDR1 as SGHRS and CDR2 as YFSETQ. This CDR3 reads CASRGQETQYF. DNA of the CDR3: TGCGCCAGCAGGGGTCAAGAGACCCAGTACTTC.

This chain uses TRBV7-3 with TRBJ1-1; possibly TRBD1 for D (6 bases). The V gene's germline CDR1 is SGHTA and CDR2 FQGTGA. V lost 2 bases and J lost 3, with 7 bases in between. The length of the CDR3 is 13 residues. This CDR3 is CASSLEGDTEAFF. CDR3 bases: TGTGCCAGCAGCTTAGAGGGGGACACTGAAGCTTTCTTT.

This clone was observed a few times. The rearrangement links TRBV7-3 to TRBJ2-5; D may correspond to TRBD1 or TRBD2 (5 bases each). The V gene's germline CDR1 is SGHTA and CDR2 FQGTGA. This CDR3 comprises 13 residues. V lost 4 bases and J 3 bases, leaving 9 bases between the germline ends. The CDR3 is CASSSGPEETQYF. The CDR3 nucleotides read TGTGCCAGCAGCTCGGGACCAGAAGAGACCCAGTACTTC.

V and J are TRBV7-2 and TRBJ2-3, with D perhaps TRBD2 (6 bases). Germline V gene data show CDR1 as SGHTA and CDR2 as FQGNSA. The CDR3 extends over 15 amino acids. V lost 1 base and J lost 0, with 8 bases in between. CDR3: CASSLVSGSTDTQYF. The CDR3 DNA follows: TGTGCCAGCAGCTTAGTAAGCGGGAGCACAGATACGCAGTATTTT.

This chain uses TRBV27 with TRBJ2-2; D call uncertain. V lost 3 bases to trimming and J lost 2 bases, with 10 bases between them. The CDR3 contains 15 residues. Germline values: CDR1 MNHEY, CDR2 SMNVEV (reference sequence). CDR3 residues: CASSFNSYNTGELFF. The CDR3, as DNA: TGTGCCAGCAGTTTCAACAGTTATAACACCGGGGAGCTGTTTTTT.